The TCR beta chain under discussion was sequenced for a study of blood T cell repertoires in COVID-19. The CDR3 runs 13 residues. CDR1 and CDR2 (germline): KGHDR, SFDVKD. The V end lost 4 bases, the J end lost 2 bases, and 4 bases lay between the germline ends. Membership in each cohort depended on participant-reported clinical history. Recovered participants had two consecutive negative NP/OP PCR tests, healthcare professional clearance, or symptom resolution. Original methodology: Estimation of nucleated cell counts was performed using reference gene primer amplification. The repertoire was sequenced with immunoSEQ multiplex PCR; TCRdb's copy has only in-frame clones and lacks some. That table supplies the V and J calls and clone size; D and trimming were determined from the DNA. The top ten clones hold more than 10% of a sample with fewer than 250,000 clones, approximately 90% of them seen once.

The clonotype was recovered from a man aged 25-45 years who had recovered from COVID-19. The J gene is TRBJ2-2, the V gene TRBV24-1; D not resolved. The sequenced sample was PBMCs or T cells enriched from blood (not recorded which). For the CDR3, the DNA is TGTGCCACCAGTGAACAAAACACCGGGGAGCTGTTTTTT. Translated, it gives CATSEQNTGELFF.